The TCR beta chain described here comes from a study of T cell repertoires in cytomegalovirus infection. Study-wide background: Both a matching HLA type and CMV infection were indicated by public TCR beta signatures. The study, taken as a whole, reports: Dominating the ex vivo response were HLA-C-restricted CMV-specific TCR beta clonotypes.

About this clonotype: Its antigen is undetermined.

V trimming: 5 bases; J trimming: 3 bases; junction bases outside the gene matches: 7. Germline V gives CDR1 SGHNT, CDR2 YYREEE (reference sequence). This CDR3 region has 15 residues. Via MiXCR, TCRdb re-called the reads, giving one row per CDR3 protein. The sample contains roughly 180,000 distinct CDR3 sequences, 20% to 25% of which appear only once. The material sequenced was CD8+ T cells from cultured PBMCs, taken from culture after CMV antigen stimulation. V and J are TRBV5-4 and TRBJ2-5; 10 bases map to TRBD1. The TCR comes from a human donor in good health (CMV status not recorded). Some clones in this sample may be carry-over from other donors' samples. CDR3 coding DNA: TGTGCCAGCAGTTTAACCGGGACAGGGGAAGAGACCCAGTACTTC. Its translation is CASSLTGTGEETQYF. Full variable domain (outside the CDR3, taken from reference TRBV5-4 and TRBJ2-5): ETGVTQSPTHLIKTRGQQVTLRCSSQSGHNTVSWYQQALGQGPQFIFQYYREEENGRGNFPPRFSGLQFPNYSSELNVNALELDDSALYLCASSLTGTGEETQYFGPGTRLLVL.